The 16 T cell receptor beta chains below all came from one sample that was sequenced in a study of T cell responses to AZD1222 COVID-19 vaccine. The assay was immunoSEQ multiplex PCR, and TCRdb's table has in-frame clones only and misses some. This table holds about 120,000 clones, about 92% found once. Material: peripheral blood, obtained 28 days after the second AZD1222 dose. Every receptor here comes from an adult who received the AZD1222 COVID-19 vaccine.

The chain uses TRBV12-3 or TRBV12-4 and TRBJ1-2, with a tentative D call TRBD1 (5 bases). Deletions cut 5 bases from V and 8 bases from J, with 15 bases between. The CDR3 covers 13 residues. DNA for the CDR3: TGTGCCAGCAGTACCAGGGTTTCGGGGGGCTACACCTTC. Its protein product is CASSTRVSGGYTF.

This chain joins TRBV27 and TRBJ1-1, with 10 bases matching TRBD1. Germline-derived CDR1 and CDR2 are MNHEY and SMNVEV (reference sequence). This CDR3 has 17 residues. V was clipped by 5 bases and J by 4 bases; unmatched bases: 13. CDR3 loop: CASSKARTGGLGTEAFF. The CDR3 region has the DNA TGTGCCAGCAGTAAGGCGCGGACAGGGGGGCTTGGCACTGAAGCTTTCTTT.

This sequence joins TRBV9 and TRBJ2-3, with D perhaps matching TRBD1 or TRBD2 (7 bases each). V lost 3 bases to trimming and J lost 0 bases, with 14 bases between them. Per the germline V gene, CDR1 is SGDLS and CDR2 is YYNGEE. This CDR3 contains 16 residues. CDR3 amino acids: CASSGAGGGSTDTQYF. CDR3 coding DNA: TGTGCCAGCAGCGGCGCAGGGGGAGGGAGCACAGATACGCAGTATTTT.

The chain joins TRBV10-3 to TRBJ2-7, with D perhaps matching TRBD2 (5 bases). Germline assignment: CDR1 ENHRY and CDR2 SYGVKD. This CDR3 has 12 residues. The V gene lost 4 bases and the J gene lost 4 bases, with 8 bases spanning the gap. The CDR3 spells CAISAPGYEQYF. The CDR3 coding sequence is TGTGCCATCAGTGCCCCGGGGTACGAGCAGTACTTC.

This chain joins TRBV5-1 and TRBJ2-3; 9 nucleotides agree with TRBD2. J gave up 5 bases and V 0 bases, and 10 bases lay outside the gene matches. This CDR3 region has 17 residues. Per the germline V gene, CDR1 is SGHRS and CDR2 is YFSETQ. Written as DNA, the CDR3 is TGCGCCAGCAGCTTGGCCGGTAGCGGGAGATTCCGAGATACGCAGTATTTT. Amino acids: CASSLAGSGRFRDTQYF.

V is TRBV20-1 and J is TRBJ1-2, with D unresolved. The CDR3 is made up of 8 amino acids. Per germline, CDR1 DFQATT and CDR2 SNEGSKA (reference sequence). The CDR3 is CRPYGYTF. CDR3 coding DNA: TGCAGGCCTTATGGCTACACCTTC.

This chain joins TRBV11-2 and TRBJ2-7, with D perhaps assigned TRBD1 or TRBD2 (5 bases each). Germline assignment: CDR1 SGHAT and CDR2 FQNNGV. Trimming removed 5 bases from V and 10 bases from J, with 15 bases in between. The CDR3 loop spans 12 amino acids. DNA of the CDR3: TGTGCCAGCAGCCCCCCTTCGGGGCCTCAGTACTTC. Its translation is CASSPPSGPQYF.

The rearrangement links TRBV7-6 to TRBJ2-7; TRBD2 agrees at 7 bases. This CDR3 is built from 16 residues. CDR1 and CDR2 (germline): SGHVS, FNYEAQ. Losses at the gene ends were 5 bases for V and 4 bases for J; bases not matched to a gene: 14. CDR3 loop: CASSPDVGGSGYEQYF. Written as DNA, the CDR3 is TGTGCCAGCAGCCCAGACGTCGGCGGGAGTGGGTACGAGCAGTACTTC. The full variable domain, completed using reference TRBV7-6 and TRBJ2-7, is GAGVSQSPRYKVTKRGQDVALRCDPISGHVSLYWYRQALGQGPEFLTYFNYEAQQDKSGLPNDRFSAERPEGSISTLTIQRTEQRDSAMYRCASSPDVGGSGYEQYFGPGTRLTVT.

This chain connects TRBV3-1 (or the pseudogene TRBV3-2) to TRBJ2-7, with D perhaps matching TRBD2 (5 bases). Germline V lookup: CDR1 LGHDT, CDR2 YNNKEL (reference sequence). The ends were cut back, 0 bases at V and 4 bases at J, with 7 bases in the middle. The CDR3 extends over 13 amino acids. The CDR3: CASSQDGGYEQYF. Here the CDR3 DNA reads TGTGCCAGCAGCCAAGATGGCGGGTACGAGCAGTACTTC.

The genes are TRBV5-3 and TRBJ2-5; D uncertain. TRBV5-3 is labeled an ORF, and its function is uncertain. Between the trimmed V and J ends, which lost 4 bases and 4 bases, there was a span of 5 bases. This CDR3 contains 11 residues. CDR3 in DNA: TGTGCCAGAAGCCTTTCAGAGACCCAGTACTTC. Translated: CARSLSETQYF.

The chain is built from TRBV9 and TRBJ2-3; TRBD2 agrees at 9 bases. Per germline, CDR1 SGDLS and CDR2 YYNGEE. This CDR3 is 16 amino acids long. Trimming at V came to 0 bases and at J to 6 bases, leaving 8 bases not matched to a gene. The CDR3 bases are TGTGCCAGCAGCGTAGGCGGCGGGAGGGCCGGGGATACGCAGTATTTT. This translates into CASSVGGGRAGDTQYF.

The CDR3 bases are TGCGCCAGCAGCTCTAACATGAACACTGAAGCTTTCTTT. Its protein product is CASSSNMNTEAFF. The chain recombines TRBV5-1 with TRBJ1-1, with D unresolved. The CDR3 runs to 13 residues. V was shortened by 3 bases and J by 0 bases, with 6 bases between the two germline ends. Germline V CDR1 and CDR2: SGHRS, YFSETQ.

The genes are TRBV4-3 and TRBJ1-1; 7 bases agree with TRBD1. The CDR3 is made up of 17 amino acids. Germline V lookup: CDR1 LGHNA, CDR2 YSLEER. The trim removed 3 bases at V and 3 bases at J, leaving 13 bases unmatched. In DNA, the CDR3 is TGCGCCAGCAGCCACTTTCCGACAGGGATCGGAGACACTGAAGCTTTCTTT. Translating gives CASSHFPTGIGDTEAFF.

The chain joins TRBV6-5 to TRBJ1-3, with 8 bases matching TRBD1. CDR1 MNHEY and CDR2 SVGAGI come from the germline V gene. This CDR3 comprises 14 residues. The ends lost 6 bases at V and 5 bases at J; junction bases unmatched: 6. The CDR3 spells CASSRQGSRNTIYF. The CDR3 nucleotides are TGTGCCAGCAGCCGACAGGGGTCGAGAAACACCATATATTTT.

This clone was observed a single time. The V and J genes are TRBV7-2 and TRBJ1-1; D remains ambiguous. The V end lost 6 bases, the J end lost 5 bases, and 13 bases lay between the germline ends. Germline V gene data show CDR1 as SGHTA and CDR2 as FQGNSA. The CDR3 consists of 13 residues. As DNA, the CDR3 is TGTGCCAGCAGGCGCGCAGCGGGGACTGAAGCTTTCTTT. It encodes CASRRAAGTEAFF.

The genes are TRBV2 and TRBJ2-7, with TRBD1 identical over 9 bases. This CDR3 comprises 15 residues. V lost 3 bases, J lost 3 bases, and 6 bases stayed unmatched. CDR1 and CDR2 (germline): SNHLY, FYNNEI. The CDR3 nucleotides read TGTGCCAGCAGTGACTCGGACAGGGGATACTACGAGCAGTACTTC. This sequence encodes CASSDSDRGYYEQYF. Combining the CDR3 with reference TRBV2 and TRBJ2-7 gives the whole variable domain EPEVTQTPSHQVTQMGQEVILRCVPISNHLYFYWYRQILGQKVEFLVSFYNNEISEKSEIFDDQFSVERPDGSNFTLKIRSTKLEDSAMYFCASSDSDRGYYEQYFGPGTRLTVT.